One and the same sample provided the 11 T cell receptor beta chains below, sequenced in a study of OX40 agonist ivuxolimab in advanced cancers. Assay: immunoSEQ multiplex PCR; the TCRdb copy retains only in-frame clones and omits some. The data contain 30,000 to 35,000 clones, 60% to 85% of them singletons. Sequenced material: CD4+ or CD8+ T cells sorted from blood, taken in a trial of the OX40 agonist ivuxolimab. Every receptor here comes from an adult with an advanced solid tumor such as melanoma, head and neck, liver or kidney cancer.

CDR3 sequence reads: CASSESATGTQYF. As DNA, the CDR3 is TGCGCCAGCAGTGAGTCTGCGACGGGGACCCAGTACTTC. The chain uses TRBV10-1 and TRBJ2-5; no firm D call. CDR1 is WNHNN, CDR2 SYGVQD, per germline (reference sequence). This CDR3 is 13 amino acids long. V shed 0 bases and J shed 7 bases, with 9 bases lying between them.

This clone was recorded once. The chain uses TRBV5-1 and TRBJ2-3; the D is unclear. V lost 3 bases and J 1 base, leaving 6 bases between the germline ends. CDR3 length equals 13 residues. Germline loops: CDR1 SGHRS, CDR2 YFSETQ. The CDR3 loop is CASSSPGTDTQYF. The CDR3 DNA is TGCGCCAGCAGCTCCCCAGGCACAGATACGCAGTATTTT.

V and J are TRBV7-3 and TRBJ1-6; the D is unclear. Trimming removed 1 base from V and 7 bases from J, with 5 bases in between. This CDR3 is built from 13 residues. Germline CDR1 and CDR2: SGHTA and FQGTGA. The DNA of the CDR3 is TGTGCCAGCAGCTTAAATGTGAATTCACCCCTCCACTTT. It encodes CASSLNVNSPLHF. Complete variable domain (other parts from reference TRBV7-3 and TRBJ1-6): GAGVSQTPSNKVTEKGKYVELRCDPISGHTALYWYRQSLGQGPEFLIYFQGTGAADDSGLPNDRFFAVRPEGSVSTLKIQRTERGDSAVYLCASSLNVNSPLHFGNGTRLTVT.

The chain joins TRBV2 to TRBJ2-3; 7 bases match TRBD2. The CDR3 contains 14 residues. CDR1 SNHLY and CDR2 FYNNEI come from the germline V gene. V was pared by 1 base and J by 3 bases, with 1 base of the junction left unmatched. In nucleotides, the CDR3 is TGTGCCAGCAGTGAAGTGGGGGGGACAGATACGCAGTATTTT. Its protein is CASSEVGGTDTQYF.

The V gene is TRBV14, the J gene TRBJ2-7; D is undetermined. With 1 base removed from V and 3 bases from J, the gap between germline ends came to 7 bases. The CDR3 is 13 amino acids. Germline lookup yields CDR1 SGHDN and CDR2 FVKESK. In DNA, the CDR3 is TGTGCCAGCAGCCAAGGTGTCCTCTACGAGCAGTACTTC. This sequence encodes CASSQGVLYEQYF.

The chain links TRBV4-1 to TRBJ1-4, with TRBD1 identical over 9 bases. Per germline, CDR1 MGHRA and CDR2 YSYEKL. This CDR3 comprises 15 residues. The J segment lost 5 bases and the V segment lost 4 bases, leaving 5 bases of the junction unmatched. In nucleotides, the CDR3 is TGCGCCAGCAGCCCTGGGGACAGGGCAAATGAAAAACTGTTTTTT. This sequence encodes CASSPGDRANEKLFF.

V usage is TRBV2 and J usage is TRBJ2-7; the D gene is possibly TRBD1 (5 bases). Deletions cut 8 bases from V and 5 bases from J, with 19 bases between. The germline CDR1 and CDR2 sequences are SNHLY and FYNNEI. The CDR3 has 14 residues. The CDR3 DNA reads TGTGCCAGCCGTCGGTCAGGGTTGTCCCACGAGCAGTACTTC. Translating gives CASRRSGLSHEQYF.

V usage is TRBV2 and J usage is TRBJ1-3; TRBD1 matches 8 bases. Trimming at V came to 7 bases and at J to 7 bases, leaving 12 bases not matched to a gene. This CDR3 spans 15 amino acids. Germline CDR1 SNHLY, CDR2 FYNNEI. This CDR3 reads CASTLEDRVGNTIYF. CDR3 nucleotides: TGTGCCAGCACCCTCGAGGACAGGGTTGGTAACACCATATATTTT.

This rearrangement joins TRBV6-1 to TRBJ1-2, with 11 bases that match TRBD1. Per germline, CDR1 MNHNS and CDR2 SASEGT. The CDR3 has 14 amino acids. Trimming cost V 7 bases and J 8 bases; bases outside gene matches: 9. The CDR3 coding sequence is TGTGCCAGCACCCAGGGACAGGGGGTCCGCGGCTACACCTTC. The encoded protein is CASTQGQGVRGYTF.

The chain links TRBV30 to TRBJ1-2; D gene unclear. The V end lost 3 bases, the J end lost 3 bases, and 11 bases lay between the germline ends. The CDR3 totals 13 residues. Germline loops: CDR1 GTSNPN, CDR2 SVGIG (reference sequence). The CDR3 DNA is TGTGCCTGGAGGGCGGGCGGAGACTATGGCTACACCTTC. It is translated as CAWRAGGDYGYTF.

J is TRBJ1-1 and V is TRBV30; D is perhaps TRBD1 (6 bases). The CDR3 has 13 residues. Germline V lookup: CDR1 GTSNPN, CDR2 SVGIG (reference sequence). Trimming pared 3 bases from V and 1 base from J, leaving 9 bases between. CDR3 coding DNA: TGTGCCTGGAGCCAACAGGGGAACACTGAAGCTTTCTTT. Amino acids: CAWSQQGNTEAFF.